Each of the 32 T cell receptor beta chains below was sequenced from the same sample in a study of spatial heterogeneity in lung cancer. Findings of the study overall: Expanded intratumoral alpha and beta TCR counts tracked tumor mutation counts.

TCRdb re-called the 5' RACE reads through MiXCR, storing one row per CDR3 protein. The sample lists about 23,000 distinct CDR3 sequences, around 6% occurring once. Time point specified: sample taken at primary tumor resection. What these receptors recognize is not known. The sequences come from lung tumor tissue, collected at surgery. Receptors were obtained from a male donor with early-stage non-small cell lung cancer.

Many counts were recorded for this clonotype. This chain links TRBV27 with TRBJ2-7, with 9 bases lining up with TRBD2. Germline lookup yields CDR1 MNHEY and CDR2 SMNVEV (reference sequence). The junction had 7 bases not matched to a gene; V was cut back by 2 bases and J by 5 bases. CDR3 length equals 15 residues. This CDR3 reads CASSLGRGRANEQYF. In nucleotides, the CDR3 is TGTGCCAGCAGTTTAGGCCGCGGGAGGGCCAACGAGCAGTACTTC.

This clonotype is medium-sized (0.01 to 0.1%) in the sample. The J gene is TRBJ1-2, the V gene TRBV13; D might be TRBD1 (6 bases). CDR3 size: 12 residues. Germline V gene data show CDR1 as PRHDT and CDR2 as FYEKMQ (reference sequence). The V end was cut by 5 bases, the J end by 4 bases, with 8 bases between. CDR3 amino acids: CASSRDTYGYTF. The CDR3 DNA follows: TGTGCCAGCAGCCGGGACACCTATGGCTACACCTTC.

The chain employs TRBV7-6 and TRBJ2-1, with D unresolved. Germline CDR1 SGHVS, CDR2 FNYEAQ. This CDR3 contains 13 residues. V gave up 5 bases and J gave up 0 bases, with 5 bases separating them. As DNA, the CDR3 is TGTGCCAGCAGCGACGACTCCTACAATGAGCAGTTCTTC. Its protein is CASSDDSYNEQFF.

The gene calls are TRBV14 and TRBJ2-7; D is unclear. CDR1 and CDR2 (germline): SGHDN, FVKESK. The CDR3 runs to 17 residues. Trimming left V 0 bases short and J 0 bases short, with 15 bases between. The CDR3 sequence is CASSQERQANFSYEQYF. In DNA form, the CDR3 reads TGTGCCAGCAGCCAAGAGAGGCAGGCCAACTTCTCCTACGAGCAGTACTTC.

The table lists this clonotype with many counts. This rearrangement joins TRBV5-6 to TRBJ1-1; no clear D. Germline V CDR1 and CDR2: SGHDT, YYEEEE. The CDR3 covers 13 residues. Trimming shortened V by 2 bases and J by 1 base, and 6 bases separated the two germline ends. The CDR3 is CASSFRGNTEAFF. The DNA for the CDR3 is TGTGCCAGCAGCTTCCGGGGGAACACTGAAGCTTTCTTT. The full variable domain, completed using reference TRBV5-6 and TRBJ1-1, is DAGVTQSPTHLIKTRGQQVTLRCSPKSGHDTVSWYQQALGQGPQFIFQYYEEEERQRGNFPDRFSGHQFPNYSSELNVNALLLGDSALYLCASSFRGNTEAFFGQGTRLTVV.

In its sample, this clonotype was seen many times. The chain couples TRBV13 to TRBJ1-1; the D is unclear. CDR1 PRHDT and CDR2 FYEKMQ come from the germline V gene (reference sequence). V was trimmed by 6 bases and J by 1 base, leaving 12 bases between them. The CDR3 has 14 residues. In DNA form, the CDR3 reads TGTGCCAGCAGTATATCCCGATCGAACACTGAAGCTTTCTTT. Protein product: CASSISRSNTEAFF.

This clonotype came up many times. CDR3 protein: CSVWGAGVGTQYF. CDR3 DNA sequence: TGCAGCGTCTGGGGGGCAGGAGTCGGGACCCAGTACTTC. V is TRBV29-1 and J is TRBJ2-5; the D call may be TRBD1 or TRBD2 (6 bases each). The CDR3 loop spans 13 amino acids. Germline CDR1 and CDR2: SQVTM and ANQGSEA. Trimming cost V 6 bases and J 7 bases, with 18 bases left between them.

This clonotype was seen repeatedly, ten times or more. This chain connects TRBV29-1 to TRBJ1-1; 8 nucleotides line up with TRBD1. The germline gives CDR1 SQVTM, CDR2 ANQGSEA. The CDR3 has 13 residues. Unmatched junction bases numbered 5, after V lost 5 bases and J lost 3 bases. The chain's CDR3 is CSVNDRGDTEAFF. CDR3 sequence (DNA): TGCAGCGTTAATGACAGGGGAGACACTGAAGCTTTCTTT.

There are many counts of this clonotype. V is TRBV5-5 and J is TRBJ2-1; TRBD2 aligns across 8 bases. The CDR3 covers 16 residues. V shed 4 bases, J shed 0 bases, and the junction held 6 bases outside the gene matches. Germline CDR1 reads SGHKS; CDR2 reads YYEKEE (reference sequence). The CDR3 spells CASSGRSGTSYNEQFF. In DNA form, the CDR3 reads TGTGCCAGCAGCGGGCGTAGCGGGACCTCCTACAATGAGCAGTTCTTC.

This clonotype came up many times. The CDR3 sequence: CSAPPGQETQYF. As DNA, the CDR3 is TGCAGTGCGCCCCCCGGCCAAGAGACCCAGTACTTC. V and J are TRBV20-1 and TRBJ2-5, with no clear D. From germline, CDR1 is DFQATT and CDR2 SNEGSKA (reference sequence). CDR3 length: 12 residues. Trimming pared 6 bases from V and 1 base from J, leaving 9 bases between.

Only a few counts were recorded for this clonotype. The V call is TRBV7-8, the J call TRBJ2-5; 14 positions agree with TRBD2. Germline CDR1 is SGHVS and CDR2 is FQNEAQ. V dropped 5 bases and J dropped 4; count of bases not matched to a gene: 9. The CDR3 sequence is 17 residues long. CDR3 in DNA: TGTGCCAGCAGCCCGAGACTAGCGGGAGGGTCGGGAGAGACCCAGTACTTC. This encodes CASSPRLAGGSGETQYF.

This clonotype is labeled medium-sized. CDR3 sequence reads: CASSGQGYYGYTF. The CDR3 DNA follows: TGTGCCAGCTCCGGACAGGGATACTATGGCTACACCTTC. The chain couples TRBV14 to TRBJ1-2; 8 positions match TRBD1. The CDR3 runs 13 residues. CDR1 SGHDN and CDR2 FVKESK come from the germline V gene. The V and J ends lost 8 bases and 3 bases, in that order; junction bases with no gene match: 5.

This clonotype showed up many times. The CDR3 loop reads CASSLGQGARELFF. Here the CDR3 DNA reads TGCGCCAGCAGCTTGGGACAGGGGGCGAGGGAGCTGTTTTTT. The J gene is TRBJ2-2, the V gene TRBV5-1; 10 nucleotides align to TRBD1. With 0 bases clipped from V and 9 bases from J, the junction kept 2 bases outside the gene matches. From germline, CDR1 is SGHRS and CDR2 YFSETQ. The CDR3 runs 14 residues. The full variable domain, completed using reference TRBV5-1 and TRBJ2-2, is KAGVTQTPRYLIKTRGQQVTLSCSPISGHRSVSWYQQTPGQGLQFLFEYFSETQRNKGNFPGRFSGRQFSNSRSEMNVSTLELGDSALYLCASSLGQGARELFFGEGSRLTVL.

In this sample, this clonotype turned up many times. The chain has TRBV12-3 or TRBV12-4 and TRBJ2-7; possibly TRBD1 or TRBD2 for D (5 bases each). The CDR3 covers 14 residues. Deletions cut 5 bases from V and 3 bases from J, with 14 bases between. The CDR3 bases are TGTGCCAGCAGTGGGGGTGCCCTAGTCTACGAGCAGTACTTC. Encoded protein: CASSGGALVYEQYF.

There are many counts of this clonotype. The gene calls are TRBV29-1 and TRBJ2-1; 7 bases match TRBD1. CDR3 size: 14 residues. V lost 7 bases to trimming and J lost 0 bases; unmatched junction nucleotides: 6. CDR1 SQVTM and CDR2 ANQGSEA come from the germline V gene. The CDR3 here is CSGSRGSSYNEQFF. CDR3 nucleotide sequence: TGCAGCGGGTCCAGGGGGAGCTCCTACAATGAGCAGTTCTTC.

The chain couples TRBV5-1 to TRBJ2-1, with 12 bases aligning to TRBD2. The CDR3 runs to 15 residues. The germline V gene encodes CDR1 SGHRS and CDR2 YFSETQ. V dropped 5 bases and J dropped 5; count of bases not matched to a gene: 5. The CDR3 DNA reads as TGCGCCAGCAGTTGGACTAGCGGGGCGAACAATGAGCAGTTCTTC. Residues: CASSWTSGANNEQFF.

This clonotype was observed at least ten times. In nucleotides, the CDR3 is TGCAGTGCTACCAGGACACTCGGCGATGAGCAGTTCTTC. It is translated as CSATRTLGDEQFF. The J gene is TRBJ2-1, the V gene TRBV20-1; the D gene is possibly TRBD1 (5 bases). The CDR3 has 13 amino acids. The V and J ends lost 4 bases and 8 bases respectively, with 15 bases between them. CDR1 DFQATT and CDR2 SNEGSKA come from the germline V gene (reference sequence).

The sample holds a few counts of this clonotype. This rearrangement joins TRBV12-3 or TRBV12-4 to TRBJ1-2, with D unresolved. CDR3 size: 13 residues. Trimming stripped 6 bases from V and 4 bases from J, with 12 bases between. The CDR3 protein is CASSPGLFYGYTF. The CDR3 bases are TGTGCCAGCAGCCCCGGACTGTTCTATGGCTACACCTTC.

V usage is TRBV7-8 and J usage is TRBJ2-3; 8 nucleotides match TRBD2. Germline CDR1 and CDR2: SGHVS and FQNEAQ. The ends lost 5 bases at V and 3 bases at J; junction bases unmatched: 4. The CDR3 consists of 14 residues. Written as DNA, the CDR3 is TGTGCCAGCAGCACCCGGGGGGGTACAGATACGCAGTATTTT. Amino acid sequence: CASSTRGGTDTQYF.

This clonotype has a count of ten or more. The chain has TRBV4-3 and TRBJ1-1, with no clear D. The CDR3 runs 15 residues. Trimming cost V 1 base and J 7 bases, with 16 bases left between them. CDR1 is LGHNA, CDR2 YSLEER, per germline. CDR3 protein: CASSQALTVGGEAFF. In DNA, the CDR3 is TGCGCCAGCAGCCAAGCTCTCACGGTCGGAGGTGAAGCTTTCTTT.

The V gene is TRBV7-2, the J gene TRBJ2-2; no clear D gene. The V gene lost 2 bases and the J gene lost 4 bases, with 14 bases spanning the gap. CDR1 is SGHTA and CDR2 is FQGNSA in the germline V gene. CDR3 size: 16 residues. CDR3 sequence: CASSLKEYGFTGELFF. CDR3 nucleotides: TGTGCCAGCAGCTTAAAGGAGTACGGCTTCACCGGGGAGCTGTTTTTT.

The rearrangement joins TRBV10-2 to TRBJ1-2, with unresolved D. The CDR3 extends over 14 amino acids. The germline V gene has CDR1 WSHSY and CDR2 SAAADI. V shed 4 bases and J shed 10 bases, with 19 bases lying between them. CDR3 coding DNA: TGCGCCAGCAGTGCCATTGGACTAGTTTACTACTACACCTTC. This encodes CASSAIGLVYYYTF.

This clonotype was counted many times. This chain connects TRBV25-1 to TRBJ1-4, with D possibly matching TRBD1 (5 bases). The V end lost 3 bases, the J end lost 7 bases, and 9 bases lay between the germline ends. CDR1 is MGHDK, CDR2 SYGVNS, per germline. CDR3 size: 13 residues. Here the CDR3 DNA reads TGTGCCAGCAGTGACAGGGTTTTTGAAAAACTGTTTTTT. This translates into CASSDRVFEKLFF. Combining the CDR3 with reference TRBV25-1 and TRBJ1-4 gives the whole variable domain EADIYQTPRYLVIGTGKKITLECSQTMGHDKMYWYQQDPGMELHLIHYSYGVNSTEKGDLSSESTVSRIRTEHFPLTLESARPSHTSQYLCASSDRVFEKLFFGSGTQLSVL.

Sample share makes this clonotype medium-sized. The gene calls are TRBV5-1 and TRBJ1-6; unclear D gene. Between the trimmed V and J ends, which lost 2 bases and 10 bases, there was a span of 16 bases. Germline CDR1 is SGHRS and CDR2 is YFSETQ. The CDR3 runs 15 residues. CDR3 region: CASSFPSVGPSPLHF. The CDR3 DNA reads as TGCGCCAGCAGCTTCCCCAGCGTAGGGCCCTCACCCCTCCACTTT.

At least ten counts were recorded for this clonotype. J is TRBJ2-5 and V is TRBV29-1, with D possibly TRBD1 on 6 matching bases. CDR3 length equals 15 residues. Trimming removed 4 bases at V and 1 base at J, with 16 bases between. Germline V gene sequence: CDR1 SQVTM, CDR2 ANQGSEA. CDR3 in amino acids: CSVGLLGTSQETQYF. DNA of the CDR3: TGCAGCGTTGGACTTCTAGGGACAAGCCAAGAGACCCAGTACTTC.

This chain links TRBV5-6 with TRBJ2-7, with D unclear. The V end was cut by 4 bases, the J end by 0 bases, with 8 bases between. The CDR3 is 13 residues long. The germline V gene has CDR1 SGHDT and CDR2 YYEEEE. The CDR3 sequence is CASSRPDSYEQYF. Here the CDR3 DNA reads TGTGCCAGCAGCAGGCCAGACTCCTACGAGCAGTACTTC.

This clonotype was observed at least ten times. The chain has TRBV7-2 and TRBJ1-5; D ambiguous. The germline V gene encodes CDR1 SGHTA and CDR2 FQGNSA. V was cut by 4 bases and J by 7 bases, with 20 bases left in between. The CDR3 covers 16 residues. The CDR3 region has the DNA TGTGCCAGCAGCTCCCATGGTCCCCAAATCCCCCAGCCCCAGCATTTT. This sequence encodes CASSSHGPQIPQPQHF.

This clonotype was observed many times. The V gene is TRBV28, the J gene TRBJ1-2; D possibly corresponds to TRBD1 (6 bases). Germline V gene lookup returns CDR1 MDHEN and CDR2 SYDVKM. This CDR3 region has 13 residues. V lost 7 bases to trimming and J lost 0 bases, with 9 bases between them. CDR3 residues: CASKGEPNYGYTF. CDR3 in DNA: TGTGCCAGCAAGGGGGAACCTAACTATGGCTACACCTTC.

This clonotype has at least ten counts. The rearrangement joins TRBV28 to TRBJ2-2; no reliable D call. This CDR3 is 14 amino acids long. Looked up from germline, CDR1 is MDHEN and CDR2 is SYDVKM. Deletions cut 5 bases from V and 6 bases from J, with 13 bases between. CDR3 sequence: CASSLVRDAGELFF. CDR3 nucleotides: TGTGCCAGCAGTCTTGTAAGGGATGCCGGGGAGCTGTTTTTT. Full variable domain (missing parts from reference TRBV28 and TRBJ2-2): DVKVTQSSRYLVKRTGEKVFLECVQDMDHENMFWYRQDPGLGLRLIYFSYDVKMKEKGDIPEGYSVSREKKERFSLILESASTNQTSMYLCASSLVRDAGELFFGEGSRLTVL.

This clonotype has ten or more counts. CDR3: CASSDLQRRDHNEQFF. The CDR3 bases are TGTGCCAGCAGTGATCTCCAGCGTAGGGACCACAATGAGCAGTTCTTC. The chain links TRBV25-1 to TRBJ2-1; D may correspond to TRBD1 or TRBD2 (5 bases each). CDR1 is MGHDK, CDR2 SYGVNS, per germline. V gave up 3 bases and J gave up 5 bases, with 17 bases separating them. The CDR3 has 16 residues.

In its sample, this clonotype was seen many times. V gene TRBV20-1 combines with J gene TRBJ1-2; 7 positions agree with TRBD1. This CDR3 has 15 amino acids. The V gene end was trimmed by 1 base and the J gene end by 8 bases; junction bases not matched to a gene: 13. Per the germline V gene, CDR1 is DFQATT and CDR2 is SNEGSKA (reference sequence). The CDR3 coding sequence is TGCAGTGCTAGAGGCCGACAGGGAGGGGTATGGGGCTACACCTTC. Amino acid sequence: CSARGRQGGVWGYTF.

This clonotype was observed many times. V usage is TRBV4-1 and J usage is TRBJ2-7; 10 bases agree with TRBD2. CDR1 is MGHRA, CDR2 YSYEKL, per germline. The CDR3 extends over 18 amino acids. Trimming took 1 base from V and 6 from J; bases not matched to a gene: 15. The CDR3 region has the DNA TGCGCCAGCAGCCAAGTACATCTTGGGCCTAGCGGGAGAACCGAGCAGTACTTC. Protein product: CASSQVHLGPSGRTEQYF.